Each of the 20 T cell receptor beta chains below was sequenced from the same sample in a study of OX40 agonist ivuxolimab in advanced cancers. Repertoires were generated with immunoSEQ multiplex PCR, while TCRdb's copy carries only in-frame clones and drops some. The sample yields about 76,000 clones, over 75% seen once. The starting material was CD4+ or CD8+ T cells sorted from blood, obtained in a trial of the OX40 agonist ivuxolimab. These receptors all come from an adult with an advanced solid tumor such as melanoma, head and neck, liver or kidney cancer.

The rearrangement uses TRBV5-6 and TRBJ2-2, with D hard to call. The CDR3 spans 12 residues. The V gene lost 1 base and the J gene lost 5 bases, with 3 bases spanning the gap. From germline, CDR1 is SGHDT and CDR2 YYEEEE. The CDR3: CASSLWTGELFF. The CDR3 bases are TGTGCCAGCAGCTTGTGGACCGGGGAGCTGTTTTTT.

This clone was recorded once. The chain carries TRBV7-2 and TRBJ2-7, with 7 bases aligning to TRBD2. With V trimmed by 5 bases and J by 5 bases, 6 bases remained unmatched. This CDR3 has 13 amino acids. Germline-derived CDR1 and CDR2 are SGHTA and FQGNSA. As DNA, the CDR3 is TGTGCCAGCAGCGTGGGGAGGGCCAACGAGCAGTACTTC. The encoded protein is CASSVGRANEQYF.

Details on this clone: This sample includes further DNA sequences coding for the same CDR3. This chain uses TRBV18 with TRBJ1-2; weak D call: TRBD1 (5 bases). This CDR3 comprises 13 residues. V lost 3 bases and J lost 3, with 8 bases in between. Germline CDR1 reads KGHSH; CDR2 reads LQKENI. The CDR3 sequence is CASSPGTDYGYTF. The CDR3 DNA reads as TGTGCCAGCTCACCGGGGACGGACTATGGCTACACCTTC.

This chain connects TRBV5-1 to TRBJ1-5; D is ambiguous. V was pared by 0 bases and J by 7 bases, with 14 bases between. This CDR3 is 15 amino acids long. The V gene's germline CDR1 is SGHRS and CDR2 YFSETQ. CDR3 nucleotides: TGCGCCAGCAGCTTGGGGTCTTCTGGAGAACAGCCCCAGCATTTT. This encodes CASSLGSSGEQPQHF.

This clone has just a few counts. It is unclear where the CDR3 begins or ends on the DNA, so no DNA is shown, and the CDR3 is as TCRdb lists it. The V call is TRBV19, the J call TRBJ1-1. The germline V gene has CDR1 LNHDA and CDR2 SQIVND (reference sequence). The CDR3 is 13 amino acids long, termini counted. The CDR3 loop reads CASTSELNTEAFF.

The CDR3 region is CASSQSAGGPANTGELFF. As DNA, the CDR3 is TGCGCCAGCAGCCAAAGCGCGGGGGGACCCGCGAACACCGGGGAGCTGTTTTTT. This chain uses TRBV4-3 with TRBJ2-2; 8 bases match TRBD2. Germline CDR1 LGHNA, CDR2 YSLEER. The CDR3 totals 18 residues. With V trimmed by 2 bases and J by 0 bases, 8 bases remained unmatched.

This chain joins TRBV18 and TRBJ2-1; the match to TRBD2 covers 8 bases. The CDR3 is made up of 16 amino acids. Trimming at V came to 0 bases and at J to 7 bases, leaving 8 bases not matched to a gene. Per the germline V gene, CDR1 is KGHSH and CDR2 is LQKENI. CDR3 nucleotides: TGTGCCAGCTCACCACCTGGGACTAGTATGAGTAATGAGCAGTTCTTC. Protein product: CASSPPGTSMSNEQFF.

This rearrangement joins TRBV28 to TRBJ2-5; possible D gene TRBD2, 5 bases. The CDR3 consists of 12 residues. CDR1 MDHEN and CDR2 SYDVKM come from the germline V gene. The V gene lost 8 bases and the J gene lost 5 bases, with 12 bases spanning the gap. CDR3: CASGGVQETQYF. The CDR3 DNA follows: TGTGCCAGCGGAGGAGTCCAGGAGACCCAGTACTTC.

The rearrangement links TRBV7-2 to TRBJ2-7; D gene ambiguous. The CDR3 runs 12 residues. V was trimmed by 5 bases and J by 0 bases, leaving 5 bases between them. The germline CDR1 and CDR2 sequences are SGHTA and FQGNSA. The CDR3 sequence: CASSPSSYEQYF. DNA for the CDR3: TGTGCCAGCAGCCCCAGCTCCTACGAGCAGTACTTC. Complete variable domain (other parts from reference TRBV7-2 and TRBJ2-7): GAGVSQSPSNKVTEKGKDVELRCDPISGHTALYWYRQSLGQGLEFLIYFQGNSAPDKSGLPSDRFSAERTGGSVSTLTIQRTQQEDSAVYLCASSPSSYEQYFGPGTRLTVT.

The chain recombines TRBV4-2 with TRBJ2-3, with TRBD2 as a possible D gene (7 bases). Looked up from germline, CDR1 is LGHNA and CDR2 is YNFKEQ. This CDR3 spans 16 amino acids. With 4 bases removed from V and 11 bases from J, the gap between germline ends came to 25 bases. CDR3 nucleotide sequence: TGTGCCAGCAGCCCACTCACTAGGACGGGGGGAGGGGGGCAGTATTTT. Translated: CASSPLTRTGGGGQYF.

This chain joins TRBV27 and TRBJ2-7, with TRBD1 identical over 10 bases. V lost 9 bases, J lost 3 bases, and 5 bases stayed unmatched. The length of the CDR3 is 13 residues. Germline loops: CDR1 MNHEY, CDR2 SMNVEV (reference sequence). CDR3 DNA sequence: TGTGCCAGGACCCGGGACAGGGGCTACGAGCAGTACTTC. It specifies CARTRDRGYEQYF.

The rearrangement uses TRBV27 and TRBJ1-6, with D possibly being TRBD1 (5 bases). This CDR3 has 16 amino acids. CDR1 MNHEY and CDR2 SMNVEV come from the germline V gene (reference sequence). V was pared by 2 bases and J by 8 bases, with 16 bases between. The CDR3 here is CASSLRGARFYSPLHF. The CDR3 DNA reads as TGTGCCAGCAGTTTAAGGGGAGCCCGGTTTTATTCACCCCTCCACTTT.

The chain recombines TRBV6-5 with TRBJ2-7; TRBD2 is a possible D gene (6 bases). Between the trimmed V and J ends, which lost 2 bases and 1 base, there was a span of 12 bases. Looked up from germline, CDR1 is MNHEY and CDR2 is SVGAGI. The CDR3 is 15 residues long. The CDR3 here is CASSYEWAGSYEQYF. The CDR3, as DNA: TGTGCCAGCAGTTACGAGTGGGCGGGGTCCTACGAGCAGTACTTC.

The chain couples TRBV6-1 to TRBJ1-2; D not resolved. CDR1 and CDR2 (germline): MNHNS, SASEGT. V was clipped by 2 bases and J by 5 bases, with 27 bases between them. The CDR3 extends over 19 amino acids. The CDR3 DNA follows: TGTGCCAGCAGTGAATCCTCTATGGCAGATTTGCGTTGGAATTATGGCTACACCTTC. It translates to CASSESSMADLRWNYGYTF.

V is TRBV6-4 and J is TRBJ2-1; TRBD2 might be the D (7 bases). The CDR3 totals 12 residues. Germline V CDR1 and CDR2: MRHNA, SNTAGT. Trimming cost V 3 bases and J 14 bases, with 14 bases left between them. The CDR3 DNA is TGTGCCAGCAGTGAGGGATCGGGGGGCAAGTTCTTC. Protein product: CASSEGSGGKFF.

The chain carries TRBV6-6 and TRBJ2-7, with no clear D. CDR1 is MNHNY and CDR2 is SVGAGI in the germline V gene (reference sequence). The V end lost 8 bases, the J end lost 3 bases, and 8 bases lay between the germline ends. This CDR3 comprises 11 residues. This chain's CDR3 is CASRTDYEQYF. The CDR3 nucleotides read TGTGCCAGCCGGACCGACTACGAGCAGTACTTC.

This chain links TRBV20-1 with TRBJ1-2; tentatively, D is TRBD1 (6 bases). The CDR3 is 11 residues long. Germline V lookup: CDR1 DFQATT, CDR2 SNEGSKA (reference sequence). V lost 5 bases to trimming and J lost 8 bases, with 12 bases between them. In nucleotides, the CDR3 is TGCAGTGCTCAAAGGGGGGACGGCTACACCTTC. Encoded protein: CSAQRGDGYTF.

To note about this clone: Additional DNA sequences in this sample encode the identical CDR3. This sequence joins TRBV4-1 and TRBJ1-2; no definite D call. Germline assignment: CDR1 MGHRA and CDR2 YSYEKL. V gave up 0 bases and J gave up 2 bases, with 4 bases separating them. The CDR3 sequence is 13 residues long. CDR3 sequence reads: CASSQDGNYGYTF. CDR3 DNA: TGCGCCAGCAGCCAAGACGGGAACTATGGCTACACCTTC.

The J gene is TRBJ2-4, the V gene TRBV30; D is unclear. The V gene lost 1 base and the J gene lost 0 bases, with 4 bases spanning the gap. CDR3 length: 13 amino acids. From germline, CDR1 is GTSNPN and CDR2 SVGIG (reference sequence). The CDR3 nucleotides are TGTGCCTGGAGTGGTGAAGCCAAAAACATTCAGTACTTC. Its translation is CAWSGEAKNIQYF.

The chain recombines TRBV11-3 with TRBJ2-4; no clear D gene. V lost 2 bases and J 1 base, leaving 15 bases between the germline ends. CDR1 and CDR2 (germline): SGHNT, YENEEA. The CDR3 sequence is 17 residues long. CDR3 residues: CASSLPQSSEAKNIQYF. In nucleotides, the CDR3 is TGTGCCAGCAGCTTACCCCAGTCGTCCGAGGCCAAAAACATTCAGTACTTC.